The T cell receptor (beta chain) under discussion was sequenced for a study of blood T cell repertoires in COVID-19. For the study at large: Collection of acute and convalescent COVID-19 samples took place in the United States, Italy and Spain. From T cells, B-cell-depleted T cells, or PBMCs came the material, which was cDNA or gDNA.

The germline V gene has CDR1 SGHTA and CDR2 FQGNSA. Germline trimming cut 0 bases from V and 3 bases from J; bases unmatched to any gene: 1. This CDR3 is 14 amino acids long. Authors' data handling: Amplification from reference gene primers served as the basis for estimated nucleated cell counts. Some clones are missing from TCRdb's copy, which holds only in-frame ones; the method was immunoSEQ multiplex PCR. The V and J calls and clone size come from that table; D and trimming were worked out from the DNA. The data show around 300,000 clones, with roughly 90% seen just once and 3.5% to 4.5% held by the top ten.

This chain joins TRBV7-2 and TRBJ1-2; 7 bases fit TRBD1. The sample comprised peripheral blood. The TCR comes from a woman aged 45-60 years with active or convalescent COVID-19. DNA for the CDR3: TGTGCCAGCAGCTTAGCTCAGGGGGACTATGGCTACACCTTC. Translation: CASSLAQGDYGYTF.